The following is a TCR beta chain sequence with its context. PCR was performed using 60 Vbeta and 13 Jbeta primers. Profiling relied on immunoSEQ multiplex PCR, and the TCRdb table lists in-frame clones only, not all of them. The sample carries 95,000 to 100,000 clones, under 80% recorded once. These data originate in a study of cytomegalovirus exposure and HLA in healthy donors. The wider study: Earlier work reported 117 million unique TCR beta sequences from 180 million or so T cells.

Germline V gene lookup returns CDR1 MNHNS and CDR2 SASEGT. The CDR3 consists of 14 residues. V gave up 1 base and J gave up 5 bases, with 8 bases separating them. This chain joins TRBV6-1 and TRBJ1-4; D remains ambiguous. Sequencing was carried out using PBMCs. The clonotype comes from a man aged 35 to 55 in good health and CMV-seronegative. The CDR3 nucleotides read TGTGCCAGCAGTGAAGACAGAACGAATGAAAAACTGTTTTTT. Amino acid sequence: CASSEDRTNEKLFF.